These 3 T cell receptor beta chains originate from one sample sequenced in a study of glioma-infiltrating T cells after dendritic cell vaccination. Data came from immunoSEQ multiplex PCR; TCRdb stores just in-frame clones and leaves some out. The data contain about 30,000 clones, 90% to 95% of them seen just once; the ten biggest clones take up about 2%. The sequences come from blood, collected before dendritic cell vaccination. The receptors derive from a human donor with glioblastoma.

This chain joins TRBV7-9 and TRBJ2-3; the match to TRBD2 covers 8 bases. The CDR3 is made up of 16 amino acids. CDR1 and CDR2 (germline): SEHNR, FQNEAQ (reference sequence). V was clipped by 5 bases and J by 2 bases; unmatched bases: 9. This CDR3 is CASSPLPGGITDTQYF. The CDR3 DNA reads TGTGCCAGCAGCCCCCTCCCGGGGGGGATCACAGATACGCAGTATTTT. Drawing the rest from reference TRBV7-9 and TRBJ2-3, the complete variable domain is DTGVSQNPRHKITKRGQNVTFRCDPISEHNRLYWYRQTLGQGPEFLTYFQNEAQLEKSRLLSDRFSAERPKGSFSTLEIQRTEQGDSAMYLCASSPLPGGITDTQYFGPGTRLTVL.

V usage is TRBV7-2 and J usage is TRBJ1-3, with TRBD1 identical over 9 bases. The CDR3 spans 15 residues. CDR1 and CDR2 (germline): SGHTA, FQGNSA. Unmatched junction bases numbered 4, after V lost 5 bases and J lost 2 bases. The CDR3 here is CASSPGTGTGNTIYF. The CDR3 DNA is TGTGCCAGCAGCCCGGGGACAGGGACTGGAAACACCATATATTTT.

The rearrangement links TRBV7-2 to TRBJ1-5; 8 bases are shared with TRBD1. With V trimmed by 5 bases and J by 4 bases, 10 bases remained unmatched. Germline values: CDR1 SGHTA, CDR2 FQGNSA. There are 16 residues in the CDR3. The CDR3 sequence is CASSDNTGGPNQPQHF. DNA of the CDR3: TGTGCCAGCAGCGATAATACAGGGGGACCTAATCAGCCCCAGCATTTT.